The 2 T cell receptor beta chains reported below all come from one sample, sequenced in a study of graft-versus-host responses after intestinal transplantation. The antigens of these receptors remain unknown. Profiling relied on immunoSEQ multiplex PCR, and the TCRdb table lists in-frame clones only, not all of them. The repertoire includes under 75,000 clones, 85% to 90% of them detected once, and less than 5% sits in the top ten. Source: unstimulated CD8+ T cells sorted from spleen or lymph node cells, taken before transplant. All receptors derive from a human donor who was the organ donor for an intestinal transplant.

The J gene is TRBJ2-2, the V gene TRBV7-5; no check of the table's D call, TRBD1, against the DNA was made. TRBV7-5 is a pseudogene. CDR3 length equals 17 residues. The CDR3 nucleotides are TGTGCCAGAAGCGTCCGACAGAAAAGCCTGAACACCGGGGAGCTGTTTTTT. Residues: CARSVRQKSLNTGELFF.

V usage is TRBV5-6 and J usage is TRBJ1-1; 8 nucleotides match TRBD1. The V gene end was trimmed by 0 bases and the J gene end by 5 bases; junction bases not matched to a gene: 3. Germline V gene sequence: CDR1 SGHDT, CDR2 YYEEEE. This CDR3 is 14 amino acids long. CDR3 DNA: TGTGCCAGCAGCTTGGGCAGGGGGCGGACTGAAGCTTTCTTT. Its protein product is CASSLGRGRTEAFF. Full variable domain (rest looked up from reference TRBV5-6 and TRBJ1-1): DAGVTQSPTHLIKTRGQQVTLRCSPKSGHDTVSWYQQALGQGPQFIFQYYEEEERQRGNFPDRFSGHQFPNYSSELNVNALLLGDSALYLCASSLGRGRTEAFFGQGTRLTVV.